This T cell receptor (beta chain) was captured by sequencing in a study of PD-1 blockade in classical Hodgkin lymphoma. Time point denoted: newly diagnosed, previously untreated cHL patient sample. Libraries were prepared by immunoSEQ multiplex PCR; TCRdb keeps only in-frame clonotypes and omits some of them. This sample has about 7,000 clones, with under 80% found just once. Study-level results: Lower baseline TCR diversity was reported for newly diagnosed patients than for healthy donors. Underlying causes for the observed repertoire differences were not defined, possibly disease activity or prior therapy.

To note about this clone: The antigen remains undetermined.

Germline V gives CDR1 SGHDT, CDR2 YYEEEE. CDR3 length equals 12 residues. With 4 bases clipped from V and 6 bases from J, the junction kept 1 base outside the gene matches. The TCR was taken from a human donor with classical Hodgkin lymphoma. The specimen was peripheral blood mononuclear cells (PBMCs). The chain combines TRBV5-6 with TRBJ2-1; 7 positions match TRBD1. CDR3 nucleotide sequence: TGTGCCAGCAGCCGGGACAGCAATGAGCAGTTCTTC. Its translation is CASSRDSNEQFF.